This T cell receptor beta chain was sequenced for a study of blood T cell repertoires in COVID-19. About the research overall: Acute-phase and convalescent COVID-19 samples originated in the United States, Italy and Spain. In each case, the material was cDNA or gDNA derived from T cells, B-cell-depleted T cells, or PBMCs.

Source study methods: Counts of nucleated cells, estimated from reference gene primer amplification, were obtained. The method was immunoSEQ multiplex PCR; TCRdb's version includes in-frame clones alone and lacks a portion of them. Clone size and the V and J calls come from that table; the DNA yielded D and trimming. This table holds about 140,000 clones, about 87% found once. The germline V gene encodes CDR1 MDHEN and CDR2 SYDVKM. Trimming cost V 1 base and J 7 bases; bases outside gene matches: 4. This CDR3 spans 14 amino acids. Input material: peripheral blood. The chain couples TRBV28 to TRBJ1-2; 9 positions agree with TRBD1. This receptor was identified in a human donor in a cohort sampled during active COVID-19. The CDR3 sequence is CASSLSDRGSGYTF. Written as DNA, the CDR3 is TGTGCCAGCAGTTTATCCGACAGGGGGTCTGGCTACACCTTC.